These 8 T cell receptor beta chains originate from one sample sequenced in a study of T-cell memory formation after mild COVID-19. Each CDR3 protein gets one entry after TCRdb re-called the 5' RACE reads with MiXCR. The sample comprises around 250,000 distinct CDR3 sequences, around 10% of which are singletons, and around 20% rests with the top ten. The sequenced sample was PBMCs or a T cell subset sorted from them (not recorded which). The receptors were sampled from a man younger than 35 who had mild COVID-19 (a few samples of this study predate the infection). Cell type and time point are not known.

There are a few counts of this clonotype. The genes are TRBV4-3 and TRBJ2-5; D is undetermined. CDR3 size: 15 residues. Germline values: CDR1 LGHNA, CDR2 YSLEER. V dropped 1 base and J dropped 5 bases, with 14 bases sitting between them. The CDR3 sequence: CASSQGGLLRETQYF. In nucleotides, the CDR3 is TGCGCCAGCAGCCAAGGAGGCCTCCTACGGGAGACCCAGTACTTC.

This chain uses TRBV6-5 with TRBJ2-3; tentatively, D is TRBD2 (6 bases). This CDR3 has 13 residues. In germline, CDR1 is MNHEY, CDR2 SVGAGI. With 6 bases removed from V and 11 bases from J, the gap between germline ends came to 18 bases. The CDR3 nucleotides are TGTGCCAGCAGCGACGGGGGTCGGCTACGGCAGTATTTT. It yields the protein CASSDGGRLRQYF.

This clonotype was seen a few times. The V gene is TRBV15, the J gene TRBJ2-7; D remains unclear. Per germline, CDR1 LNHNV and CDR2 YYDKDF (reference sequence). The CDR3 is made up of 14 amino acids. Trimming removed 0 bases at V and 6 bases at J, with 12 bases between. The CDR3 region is CATSRDPRVSEQYF. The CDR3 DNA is TGTGCCACCAGCAGAGATCCCCGAGTCAGCGAGCAGTACTTC.

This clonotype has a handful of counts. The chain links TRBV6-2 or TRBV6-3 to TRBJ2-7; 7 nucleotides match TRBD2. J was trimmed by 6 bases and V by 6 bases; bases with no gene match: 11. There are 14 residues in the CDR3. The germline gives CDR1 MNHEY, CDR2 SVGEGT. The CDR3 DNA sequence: TGTGCCAGCAGGTCCACGCGGGGGTGGTCCGAGCAGTACTTC. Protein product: CASRSTRGWSEQYF.

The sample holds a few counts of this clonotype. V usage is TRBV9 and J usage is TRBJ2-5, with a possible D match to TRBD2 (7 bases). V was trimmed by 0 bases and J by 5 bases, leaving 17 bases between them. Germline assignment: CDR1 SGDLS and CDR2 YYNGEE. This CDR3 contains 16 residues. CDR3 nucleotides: TGTGCCAGCAGCGTAGCTGCTCGGGGGGCCATTGAGACCCAGTACTTC. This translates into CASSVAARGAIETQYF.

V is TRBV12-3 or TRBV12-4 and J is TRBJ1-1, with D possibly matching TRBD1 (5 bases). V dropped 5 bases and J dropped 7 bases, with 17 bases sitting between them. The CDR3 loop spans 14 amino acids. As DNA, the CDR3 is TGTGCCAGCAGTCGCTCGCCGCAGGGAAATGAAGCTTTCTTT. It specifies CASSRSPQGNEAFF.

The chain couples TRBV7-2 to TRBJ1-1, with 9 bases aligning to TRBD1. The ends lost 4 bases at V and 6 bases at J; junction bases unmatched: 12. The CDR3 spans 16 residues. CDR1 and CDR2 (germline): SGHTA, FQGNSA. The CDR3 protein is CASSSTAGTGRAEAFF. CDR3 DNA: TGTGCCAGCAGCTCAACCGCCGGGACAGGGAGAGCTGAAGCTTTCTTT.

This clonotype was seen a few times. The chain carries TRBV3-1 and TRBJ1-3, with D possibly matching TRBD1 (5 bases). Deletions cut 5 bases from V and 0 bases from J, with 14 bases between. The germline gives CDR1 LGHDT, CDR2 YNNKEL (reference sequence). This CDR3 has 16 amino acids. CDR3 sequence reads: CASSFTGQLSGNTIYF. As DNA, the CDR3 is TGTGCCAGCAGCTTTACAGGACAACTCTCTGGAAACACCATATATTTT.